This T cell receptor beta chain was sequenced for a study of identifying expanded T cells in peripheral blood. Germline V gives CDR1 SGHRS, CDR2 YFSETQ. Trimming removed 7 bases from V and 5 bases from J; junction bases left unmatched: 7. There are 15 residues in the CDR3. Healthy donors had no documented immune events, such as infections, while sampled. TCRdb's table, derived via immunoSEQ multiplex PCR, lists solely in-frame clones and lacks some. The data contain 50,000 to 60,000 clones, 70% to 85% of them seen just once; the ten biggest clones take up approximately 15%. Sequenced: blood. The sequence was obtained from a person between 18 and 70 years old in good health. V is TRBV5-1 and J is TRBJ1-6; TRBD1 aligns across 9 bases. CDR3 region: CASRDRVHDNSPLHF. CDR3 in DNA: TGCGCCAGCCGGGACAGGGTGCATGATAATTCACCCCTCCACTTT.